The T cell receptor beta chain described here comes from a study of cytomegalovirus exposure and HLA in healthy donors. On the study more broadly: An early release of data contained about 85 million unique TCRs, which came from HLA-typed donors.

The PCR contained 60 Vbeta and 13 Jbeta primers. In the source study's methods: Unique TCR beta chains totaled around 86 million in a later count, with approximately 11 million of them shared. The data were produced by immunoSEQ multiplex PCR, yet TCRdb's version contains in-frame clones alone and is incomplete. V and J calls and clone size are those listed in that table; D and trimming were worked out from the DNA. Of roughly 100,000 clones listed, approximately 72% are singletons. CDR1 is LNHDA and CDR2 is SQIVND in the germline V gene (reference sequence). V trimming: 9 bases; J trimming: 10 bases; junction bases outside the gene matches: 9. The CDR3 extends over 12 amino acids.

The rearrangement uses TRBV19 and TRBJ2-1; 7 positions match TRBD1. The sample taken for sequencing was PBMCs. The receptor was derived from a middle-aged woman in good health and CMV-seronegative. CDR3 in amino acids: CASRTGGWEQFF. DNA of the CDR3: TGTGCCAGCAGGACAGGTGGGTGGGAGCAGTTCTTC.